The next 6 T cell receptor beta chains were all read from a single sample in a study of cytomegalovirus exposure and HLA in healthy donors (dated by TCRdb to the late 2010s). Libraries came from the immunoSEQ multiplex PCR assay. For the multiplex PCR, a mixture combining 60 forward primers for TCR Vbeta segments and 13 reverse primers for TCR Jbeta segments was used. In its TCRdb copy, this immuneACCESS table keeps in-frame sequences only and misses some clones. Where compared with another copy, unresolved V genes explain less than half of these, and the others have no known cause. This sample has approximately 76,000 clones in its table, and 73% of those were observed once. The ten biggest clones cover about 15% of the sample. Sequencing input: PBMCs. The receptors originated from a woman in her thirties or forties in good health and CMV-seropositive.

This clone was counted a single time. The chain combines TRBV5-1 with TRBJ2-1; D is possibly TRBD2 (6 bases). The CDR3 is 14 residues long. V gave up 0 bases and J gave up 9 bases, with 13 bases separating them. Germline assignment: CDR1 SGHRS and CDR2 YFSETQ. The CDR3 here is CASSLDREKGEQFF. The CDR3 coding sequence is TGCGCCAGCAGCTTGGACCGGGAGAAGGGTGAGCAGTTCTTC.

The V gene is TRBV15, the J gene TRBJ1-1; D is possibly TRBD1 (5 bases). The CDR3 runs 14 residues. Germline CDR1 and CDR2: LNHNV and YYDKDF (reference sequence). V was cut by 0 bases and J by 10 bases, with 15 bases left in between. The CDR3 region has the DNA TGTGCCACCAGCAGAGACCTTGGGGGGGGAGGAGCTTTCTTT. It codes for CATSRDLGGGGAFF.

The rearrangement uses TRBV4-1 and TRBJ1-5; D gene unclear. The CDR3 is made up of 17 amino acids. V lost 7 bases and J lost 0, with 19 bases in between. Germline V gene lookup returns CDR1 MGHRA and CDR2 YSYEKL. The CDR3 bases are TGCGCCAGCATCCGCGGGATTGACGAGGGTAGCAATCAGCCCCAGCATTTT. Translated: CASIRGIDEGSNQPQHF.

For the CDR3, the DNA is TGTGCCAGCAGCGCGAGGGTCTCTGGAAACACCATATATTTT. Translated: CASSARVSGNTIYF. V is TRBV9 and J is TRBJ1-3; D is unclear. Trimming pared 3 bases from V and 0 bases from J, leaving 7 bases between. Germline-derived CDR1 and CDR2 are SGDLS and YYNGEE. The CDR3 covers 14 residues. The full variable domain, completed using reference TRBV9 and TRBJ1-3, is DSGVTQTPKHLITATGQRVTLRCSPRSGDLSVYWYQQSLDQGLQFLIQYYNGEERAKGNILERFSAQQFPDLHSELNLSSLELGDSALYFCASSARVSGNTIYFGEGSWLTVV.

This clone was recorded once. The CDR3 protein is CAWSLGQHSTNEKLFF. The CDR3 coding sequence is TGTGCCTGGAGTCTGGGACAGCACTCAACTAATGAAAAACTGTTTTTT. The chain carries TRBV30 and TRBJ1-4; TRBD1 agrees at 7 bases. The CDR3 length is 16 residues. Germline CDR1 is GTSNPN and CDR2 is SVGIG (reference sequence). V dropped 2 bases and J dropped 0; count of bases not matched to a gene: 6.

The chain is built from TRBV6-1 and TRBJ1-1, with TRBD1 matching over 8 bases. The CDR3 extends over 14 amino acids. Germline loops: CDR1 MNHNS, CDR2 SASEGT. Trimming took 4 bases from V and 8 from J; bases not matched to a gene: 9. CDR3 sequence: CASSAQGAETEAFF. DNA of the CDR3: TGTGCCAGCAGTGCCCAGGGGGCTGAAACCGAAGCTTTCTTT.